A selection of T cell receptor beta chains follows, all from one sample in a study of beta chain features in type 1 diabetes. Here immunoSEQ multiplex PCR was the method, and the copy in TCRdb shows in-frame clones only, minus some. The table includes around 320,000 clones, approximately 14% detected once. Input material: central memory CD4+ T cells from blood. Receptors were obtained from a man in his thirties or forties in good health. Each CDR3 is given with its conserved first and last residue. D genes are given only for firm matches. Where a row states a size, it is once, few, many or the class of an expanded clone; other rows omit it.

abundance | d_gene | j_gene | v_gene | CDR3aa | CDR3nt
few | TRBD1 | TRBJ2-5 | TRBV15 | CATSRETGGEQTQYF | TGTGCCACCAGCAGAGAGACAGGGGGCGAACAGACCCAGTACTTC
few | TRBD2 | TRBJ2-1 | TRBV6-8 | CASSLGRREGHNEQFF | TGTGCCAGCAGCTTGGGTCGGCGGGAGGGCCACAATGAGCAGTTCTTC
many | NA | TRBJ2-5 | TRBV7-9 | CASTGGGGIQETQYF | TGTGCCAGCACCGGAGGGGGAGGGATCCAAGAGACCCAGTACTTC
few | NA | TRBJ1-5 | TRBV30 | CAWSGGNQPQHF | TGTGCCTGGAGTGGAGGCAATCAGCCCCAGCATTTT
few | TRBD1 | TRBJ2-7 | TRBV29-1 | CSGAQGDEQYF | TGCAGCGGGGCACAGGGGGACGAGCAGTACTTC
few | TRBD2 | TRBJ2-1 | TRBV15 | CATSKAGGYNEQFF | TGTGCCACCAGCAAAGCGGGAGGGTACAATGAGCAGTTCTTC
few | TRBD1 | TRBJ2-7 | TRBV6-5 | CASSYRGQGLQYF | TGTGCCAGCAGTTACCGGGGACAGGGATTACAGTACTTC
NA | TRBD2 | TRBJ2-3 | TRBV6-5 | CASSSGRGSSTDTQYF | TGTGCCAGCAGTTCAGGGAGGGGTTCTAGCACAGATACGCAGTATTTT
few | NA | TRBJ2-1 | TRBV4-3 | CASSQDDYRRNEQFF | TGCGCCAGCAGCCAAGATGATTACAGGCGGAATGAGCAGTTCTTC
NA | NA | TRBJ1-2 | TRBV9 | CASSRQVSYGYTF | TGTGCCAGCAGCAGACAGGTGTCCTATGGCTACACCTTC
NA | TRBD1 | TRBJ1-2 | TRBV19 | CASSRDSPTYGYTF | TGTGCCAGTAGTAGGGACAGTCCAACCTATGGCTACACCTTC
NA | TRBD1 | TRBJ2-3 | TRBV5-1 | CASGQGLTDTQYF | TGCGCCAGCGGACAGGGGCTCACAGATACGCAGTATTTT
few | NA | TRBJ2-1 | TRBV6-5 | CASILRISFYNEQFF | TGTGCCAGCATTTTGCGGATCAGCTTTTACAATGAGCAGTTCTTC
many | NA | TRBJ1-5 | TRBV7-6 | CASSFGGHQPQHF | TGTGCCAGCAGCTTTGGGGGTCATCAGCCCCAGCATTTC
NA | TRBD1 | TRBJ1-6 | TRBV30 | CAWRFGQGNSPLHF | TGTGCCTGGAGGTTTGGACAGGGAAATTCACCCCTCCACTTT
few | NA | TRBJ2-5 | TRBV27 | CASSLWREETQYF | TGTGCCAGCAGTTTATGGAGGGAAGAGACCCAGTACTTC
NA | TRBD2 | TRBJ2-5 | TRBV9 | CASSGNSGKETQYF | TGTGCCAGCAGCGGAAATAGCGGGAAAGAGACCCAGTACTTC
many | TRBD1 | TRBJ2-1 | TRBV6-5 | CASSQGQGNNEQFF | TGTGCCAGCAGCCAGGGACAGGGGAACAATGAGCAGTTCTTC
NA | NA | TRBJ1-1 | TRBV2 | CASAGDGPGTEAFF | TGTGCCAGCGCGGGCGATGGGCCCGGGACTGAAGCTTTCTTT
NA | TRBD1 | TRBJ2-1 | TRBV27 | CASSDRATYNEQFF | TGTGCCAGCAGCGACAGGGCTACCTACAATGAGCAGTTCTTC
NA | TRBD1 | TRBJ1-2 | TRBV5-6 | CASSPGTEPGYTF | TGTGCCAGCAGCCCCGGGACAGAACCGGGCTACACCTTC
few | TRBD2 | TRBJ2-5 | TRBV5-1 | CASSFGTSGQETQYF | TGCGCCAGCAGCTTTGGGACTAGCGGACAAGAGACCCAGTACTTC
NA | NA | TRBJ1-6 | TRBV6-5 | CASSYDLADNSPLHF | TGTGCCAGCAGTTATGATCTGGCAGATAATTCACCCCTCCACTTT
NA | TRBD1 | TRBJ1-1 | TRBV5-4 | CASRKGTGNMNTEAFF | TGTGCCAGCAGAAAGGGGACAGGGAACATGAACACTGAAGCTTTCTTT
many | NA | TRBJ2-1 | TRBV2 | CASSEVGYNEQFF | TGTGCCAGCAGTGAAGTAGGATACAATGAGCAGTTCTTC
NA | TRBD1 | TRBJ2-1 | TRBV2 | CASSPAPTGYEQFF | TGTGCCAGCAGCCCCGCACCGACAGGGTACGAGCAGTTCTTC
few | NA | TRBJ2-5 | TRBV4-3 | CASSLQASGVETQYF | TGCGCCAGCAGCCTCCAGGCGTCTGGCGTAGAGACCCAGTACTTC
NA | NA | TRBJ1-3 | TRBV6-1 | CASRPSGSGNTIYF | TGTGCCAGCAGGCCTTCGGGTTCTGGAAACACCATATATTTT
few | TRBD1 | TRBJ1-6 | TRBV27 | CASTPTGRNSPLHF | TGTGCCAGCACCCCGACAGGGAGGAATTCACCCCTCCACTTT
few | TRBD2 | TRBJ2-5 | TRBV5-1 | CASSFFGGRAAETQYF | TGCGCCAGCAGCTTTTTTGGCGGGAGGGCCGCGGAGACCCAGTACTTC
many | NA | TRBJ1-2 | TRBV4-2 | CASSQDWRGSEGYTF | TGTGCCAGCAGCCAAGATTGGAGGGGTTCGGAGGGCTACACCTTC
many | NA | TRBJ1-5 | TRBV10-3 | CAISAHGAGADSNQPQHF | TGTGCCATCAGTGCCCATGGGGCCGGAGCGGATAGCAATCAGCCCCAGCATTTT
NA | NA | TRBJ1-5 | TRBV6-1 | CASSPRQGHQPQHF | TGTGCCAGCAGTCCTAGGCAGGGACATCAGCCCCAGCATTTT
few | NA | TRBJ2-3 | TRBV5-4 | CASSQAAGRSTDTQYF | TGTGCCAGCAGCCAGGCGGCGGGGCGTAGCACAGATACGCAGTATTTT
NA | TRBD1 | TRBJ1-1 | TRBV19 | CASRPGQENTEAFF | TGTGCCAGCCGACCGGGACAGGAGAACACTGAAGCTTTCTTT
few | NA | TRBJ2-1 | TRBV7-2 | CASSLGGGQEQFF | TGTGCCAGCAGCTTGGGCGGGGGCCAGGAGCAGTTCTTC
NA | TRBD1 | TRBJ1-2 | TRBV19 | CASSITGTGVTGYTF | TGTGCCAGTAGTATCACAGGGACAGGGGTTACTGGCTACACCTTC
many | NA | TRBJ2-3 | TRBV27 | CASSFQGYTDTQYF | TGTGCCAGCAGTTTCCAGGGATACACAGATACGCAGTATTTT
NA | NA | TRBJ2-3 | TRBV14 | CASSQEMSSNTQYF | TGTGCCAGCAGCCAAGAAATGAGCTCGAATACGCAGTATTTT
NA | NA | TRBJ1-6 | TRBV13 | CASSDQGMYNSPLHF | TGTGCCAGCAGTGATCAGGGGATGTATAATTCACCCCTCCACTTT
NA | TRBD1 | TRBJ1-1 | TRBV9 | CASSPITGGFTEAFF | TGTGCCAGCAGCCCTATCACAGGGGGCTTCACTGAAGCTTTCTTT
few | NA | TRBJ1-1 | TRBV7-2 | CASTSDAGRTNEAFF | TGTGCCAGCACCTCAGACGCGGGCAGGACAAATGAAGCTTTCTTT
NA | TRBD2 | TRBJ2-3 | TRBV5-6 | CASSLGLAASSTDTQYF | TGTGCCAGCAGCCTAGGACTAGCGGCCTCTAGCACAGATACGCAGTATTTT
NA | TRBD2 | TRBJ2-1 | TRBV11-3 | CASSSSPRLAGNEQFF | TGTGCCAGCAGCTCGTCACCGAGACTAGCTGGCAATGAGCAGTTCTTC
few | NA | TRBJ1-4 | TRBV7-9 | CASSLGVVDEKLFF | TGTGCCAGCAGCTTAGGGGTGGTGGATGAAAAACTGTTTTTT
many | NA | TRBJ2-7 | TRBV7-2 | CASSTSPGVEQYF | TGTGCCAGCAGCACATCGCCGGGAGTTGAGCAGTACTTC
few | TRBD2 | TRBJ2-1 | TRBV30 | CAWTRTSGDEQFF | TGTGCCTGGACACGGACTAGTGGCGATGAGCAGTTCTTC
many | NA | TRBJ2-6 | TRBV6-5 | CASSYWNSGANVLTF | TGTGCCAGCAGTTACTGGAACTCTGGGGCCAACGTCCTGACTTTC
few | NA | TRBJ1-5 | TRBV11-2 | CASSLEVQPQHF | TGTGCCAGCAGCTTAGAGGTCCAGCCCCAGCATTTT
many | TRBD1 | TRBJ1-3 | TRBV6-5 | CASSQGQGRTIYF | TGTGCCAGCAGTCAGGGACAGGGGCGAACCATATATTTT
NA | TRBD1 | TRBJ2-1 | TRBV5-4 | CASNTGTGGGRGQFF | TGTGCCAGCAACACCGGGACAGGGGGCGGGAGAGGACAGTTCTTC
few | TRBD1 | TRBJ2-7 | TRBV18 | CASSPQGGIGGEQYF | TGTGCCAGCTCACCCCAAGGGGGCATTGGGGGCGAGCAGTACTTC
NA | NA | TRBJ1-4 | TRBV6-5 | CASARTAEEKLFF | TGTGCCAGCGCTCGGACCGCGGAGGAAAAACTGTTTTTT
few | NA | TRBJ2-4 | TRBV6-6 | CASTLVVAKNIQYF | TGTGCCAGCACCCTAGTAGTAGCCAAAAACATTCAGTACTTC
NA | NA | TRBJ2-2 | TRBV7-3 | CASSPQNAGTGELFF | TGTGCCAGCAGCCCCCAGAACGCGGGGACCGGGGAGCTGTTTTTT